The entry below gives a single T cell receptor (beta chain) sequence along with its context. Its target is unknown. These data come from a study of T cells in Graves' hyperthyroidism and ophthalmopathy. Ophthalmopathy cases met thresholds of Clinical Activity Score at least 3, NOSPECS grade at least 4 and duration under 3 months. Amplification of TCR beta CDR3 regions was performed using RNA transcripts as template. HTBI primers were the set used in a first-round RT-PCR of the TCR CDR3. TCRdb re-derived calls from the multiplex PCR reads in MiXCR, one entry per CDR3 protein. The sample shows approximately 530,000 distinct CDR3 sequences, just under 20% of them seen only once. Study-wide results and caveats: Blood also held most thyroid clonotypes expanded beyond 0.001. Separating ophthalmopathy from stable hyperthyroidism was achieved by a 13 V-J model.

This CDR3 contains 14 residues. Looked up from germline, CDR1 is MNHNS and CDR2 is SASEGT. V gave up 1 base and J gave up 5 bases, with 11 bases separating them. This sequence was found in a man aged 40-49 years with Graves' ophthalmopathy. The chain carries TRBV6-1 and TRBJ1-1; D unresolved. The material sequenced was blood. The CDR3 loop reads CASSEVPGYTEAFF. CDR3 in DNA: TGTGCCAGCAGTGAAGTCCCCGGATATACTGAAGCTTTCTTT.